Sequencing of this T cell receptor (beta chain) was carried out in a study of T cell changes during pregnancy in multiple sclerosis. Sequenced by immunoSEQ multiplex PCR; TCRdb stores in-frame clones only, minus some. The sample has about 50,000 clones; over 80% are singletons. The sequence was obtained from a female donor with multiple sclerosis, enrolled in a pregnancy study. The sequences come from CD8+ T cells from peripheral blood mononuclear cells, collected after pregnancy.

DNA for the CDR3: TGTGCCAGCAGCCCGACAACGGCCTACGAGCAGTACTTC. Encoded protein: CASSPTTAYEQYF. The J gene is TRBJ2-7, the V gene TRBV7-9; D ambiguous. The CDR3 totals 13 residues. Per germline, CDR1 SEHNR and CDR2 FQNEAQ (reference sequence). Between the trimmed V and J ends, which lost 5 bases and 2 bases, there was a span of 10 bases. Combining the CDR3 with reference TRBV7-9 and TRBJ2-7 gives the whole variable domain DTGVSQNPRHKITKRGQNVTFRCDPISEHNRLYWYRQTLGQGPEFLTYFQNEAQLEKSRLLSDRFSAERPKGSFSTLEIQRTEQGDSAMYLCASSPTTAYEQYFGPGTRLTVT.